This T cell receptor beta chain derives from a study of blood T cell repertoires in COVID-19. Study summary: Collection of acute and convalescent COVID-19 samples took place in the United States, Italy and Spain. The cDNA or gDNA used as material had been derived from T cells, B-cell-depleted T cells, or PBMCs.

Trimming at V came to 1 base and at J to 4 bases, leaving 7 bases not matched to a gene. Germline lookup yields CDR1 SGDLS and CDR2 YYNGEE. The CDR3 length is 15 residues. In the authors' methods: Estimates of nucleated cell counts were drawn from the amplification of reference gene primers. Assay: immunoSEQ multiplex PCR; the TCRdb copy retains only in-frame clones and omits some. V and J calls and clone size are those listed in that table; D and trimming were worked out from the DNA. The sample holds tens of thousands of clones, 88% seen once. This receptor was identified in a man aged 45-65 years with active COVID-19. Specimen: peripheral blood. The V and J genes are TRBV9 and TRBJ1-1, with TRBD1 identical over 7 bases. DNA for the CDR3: TGTGCCAGCAGCGTACCCCCAGGGGGACCCACTGAAGCTTTCTTT. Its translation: CASSVPPGGPTEAFF.